This T cell receptor beta chain was retrieved from a study of neoadjuvant anti-PD-1 for oral cavity cancer. Overall study: Patients mostly received three to four biweekly nivolumab doses at 3 mg/kg before surgery. Patients without progression received a fourth nivolumab dose around day 43, then surgical resection on days 50-56.

Patients had newly diagnosed, untreated stage II-IVA oral cavity squamous cell carcinoma. Patients had HPV-negative, locally advanced oral cavity squamous cell carcinoma. V gave up 1 base and J gave up 5 bases, with 11 bases separating them. The CDR3 totals 14 residues. Germline V lookup: CDR1 SGHAT, CDR2 FQNNGV. This table comes from immunoSEQ multiplex PCR, and its TCRdb copy is limited to in-frame clones, with some not included. Altogether about 79,000 clones are present, around four fifths being singletons, with the ten largest covering approximately 3%. The specimen was PBMCs, collected before nivolumab (anti-PD-1) treatment. The chain is built from TRBV11-2 and TRBJ1-2, with D possibly matching TRBD1 (6 bases). This receptor was identified in a person between 35 and 79 years old with oral cavity squamous cell carcinoma. The CDR3 region has the DNA TGTGCCAGCAGCTTAGTGTCAGGGGTTTATGGCTACACCTTC. The encoded protein is CASSLVSGVYGYTF.